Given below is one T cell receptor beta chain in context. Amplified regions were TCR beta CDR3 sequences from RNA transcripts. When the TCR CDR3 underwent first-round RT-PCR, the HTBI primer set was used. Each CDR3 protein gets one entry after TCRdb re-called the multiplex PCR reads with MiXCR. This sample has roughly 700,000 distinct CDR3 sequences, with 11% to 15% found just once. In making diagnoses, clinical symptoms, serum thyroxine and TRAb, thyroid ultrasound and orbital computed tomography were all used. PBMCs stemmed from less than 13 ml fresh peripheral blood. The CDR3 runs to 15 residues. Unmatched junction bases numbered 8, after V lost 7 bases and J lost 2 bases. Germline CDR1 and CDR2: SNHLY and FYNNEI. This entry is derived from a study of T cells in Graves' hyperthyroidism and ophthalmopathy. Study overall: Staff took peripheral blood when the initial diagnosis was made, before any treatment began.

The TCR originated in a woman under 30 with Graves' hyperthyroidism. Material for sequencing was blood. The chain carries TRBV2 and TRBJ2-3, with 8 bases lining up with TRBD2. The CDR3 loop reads CASKSAGAYTDTQYF. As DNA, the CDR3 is TGTGCCAGCAAGTCAGCGGGAGCCTACACAGATACGCAGTATTTT.